The sample holds a few counts of the clone carrying this T cell receptor beta chain. This specimen belongs to a study of CD8 T cells in ankylosing spondylitis. MiXCR, run by TCRdb on the 5' RACE reads, gives a single entry per CDR3 protein. The profile shows more than 200,000 distinct CDR3 sequences, more than 20% of them singletons. V lost 6 bases and J lost 2; bases outside the gene matches: 5. Germline V gene sequence: CDR1 DFQATT, CDR2 SNEGSKA (reference sequence). CDR3 length: 13 amino acids. The chain joins TRBV20-1 to TRBJ1-2, with TRBD1 identical over 8 bases. The sample taken for sequencing was blood, either unsorted or a sorted T cell fraction (not recorded which). This receptor was taken from a male donor with ankylosing spondylitis or in good health (not recorded which). CDR3 residues: CSAATGDNYGYTF. The CDR3 bases are TGCAGTGCCGCGACAGGGGACAACTATGGCTACACCTTC.